A selection of T cell receptor beta chains follows, all from one sample in a study of chemoradiotherapy in HPV16-positive cancers. Assay: immunoSEQ multiplex PCR; the TCRdb copy retains only in-frame clones and omits some. The data contain about 5,500 clones, 78% of them singletons. Sampling was carried out from a patient who underwent chemoradiotherapy. All receptors derive from a human donor with HPV-associated anogenital cancer. Both conserved end residues are trimmed from each CDR3.

j_call: TRBJ2-5
v_call: TRBV19
cdr3_aa: ASRDSGETQY

j_call: TRBJ1-2
v_call: TRBV14
cdr3_aa: ASSPLEEGSRRGYT

j_call: TRBJ2-2
v_call: TRBV5-1
cdr3_aa: ASSATTGRGGGELF

j_call: TRBJ2-7
v_call: TRBV2
cdr3_aa: ASRSAVTYEQY

j_call: TRBJ1-1
v_call: TRBV29-1
cdr3_aa: SVGGLTGRYTEAF

j_call: TRBJ2-7
v_call: TRBV7-6
cdr3_aa: ASSLALSGAYEQY

j_call: TRBJ2-6
v_call: TRBV4-1
cdr3_aa: ASSQGPGALIGANVLT

j_call: TRBJ2-7
v_call: TRBV18
cdr3_aa: ASSESTGGYEQY

j_call: TRBJ1-1
v_call: TRBV30
cdr3_aa: AWSVLWGSGTEAF

j_call: TRBJ2-7
v_call: TRBV11-2
cdr3_aa: ASSFGTHSYEQY

j_call: TRBJ2-3
v_call: TRBV4-2
cdr3_aa: ASSRTPTESDTQY

j_call: TRBJ2-4
v_call: TRBV5-5
cdr3_aa: ASSSKRQWIIAKNIQY

j_call: TRBJ1-2
v_call: TRBV2
cdr3_aa: ASSLGQGKYGYT

j_call: TRBJ1-5
v_call: TRBV7-2
cdr3_aa: ASSLGGSQPQH

j_call: TRBJ2-3
v_call: TRBV10-3
cdr3_aa: AISELVGSGPESDTQY

j_call: TRBJ2-2
v_call: TRBV19
cdr3_aa: ASRGQGASTGELF

j_call: TRBJ2-7
v_call: TRBV5-3
cdr3_aa: ARSPGRASYEQY

j_call: TRBJ1-6
v_call: TRBV18
cdr3_aa: ASSPVEGLNSPLH

j_call: TRBJ2-7
v_call: TRBV18
cdr3_aa: ASSPPGTRYEQY

j_call: TRBJ2-1
v_call: TRBV27
cdr3_aa: ASSLSAGQGYEQF

j_call: TRBJ2-1
v_call: TRBV4-2
cdr3_aa: ASSQDERGQYNEQF

j_call: TRBJ2-3
v_call: TRBV2
cdr3_aa: ASGEGRTTDTQY

j_call: TRBJ2-2
v_call: TRBV7-6
cdr3_aa: ASSAGQGANTGELF

j_call: TRBJ2-7
v_call: TRBV4-2
cdr3_aa: ASSQDIAESYEQY

j_call: TRBJ2-1
v_call: TRBV6-6
cdr3_aa: ASCGSSYNEQF

j_call: TRBJ2-2
v_call: TRBV5-1
cdr3_aa: ASTQGANTGELF

j_call: TRBJ2-7
v_call: TRBV11-3
cdr3_aa: ASSPGPDYEQY

j_call: TRBJ2-1
v_call: TRBV29-1
cdr3_aa: SSIGGNYNEQF

j_call: TRBJ2-5
v_call: TRBV5-1
cdr3_aa: ASSFRPAQETQY

j_call: TRBJ1-5
v_call: TRBV27
cdr3_aa: ASSLSTFGSQPQH

j_call: TRBJ1-1
v_call: TRBV12-5
cdr3_aa: ASGLRENTEAF

j_call: TRBJ2-7
v_call: TRBV19
cdr3_aa: ASSGLAGASQY

j_call: TRBJ2-5
v_call: TRBV5-6
cdr3_aa: ASSYQETQY

j_call: TRBJ1-5
v_call: TRBV4-1
cdr3_aa: ASSQGQFSNQPQH

j_call: TRBJ2-2
v_call: TRBV12-5
cdr3_aa: ASGRDRAGELF

j_call: TRBJ2-3
v_call: TRBV18
cdr3_aa: ASSPRGGGGTDTQY

j_call: TRBJ1-1
v_call: TRBV7-9
cdr3_aa: ASSLGRLSEAF

j_call: TRBJ1-1
v_call: TRBV6-1
cdr3_aa: ASTILGLDTEAF

j_call: TRBJ1-4
v_call: TRBV6-6
cdr3_aa: ASNQQTYEKLF

j_call: TRBJ2-4
v_call: TRBV2
cdr3_aa: ASMKETATENIQY

j_call: TRBJ2-5
v_call: TRBV5-1
cdr3_aa: ASSATTSGRETQY

j_call: TRBJ2-6
v_call: TRBV23-1
cdr3_aa: ASSQFRSWYRRNSGANVLT

j_call: TRBJ2-5
v_call: TRBV6-1
cdr3_aa: ASSIDQETQY